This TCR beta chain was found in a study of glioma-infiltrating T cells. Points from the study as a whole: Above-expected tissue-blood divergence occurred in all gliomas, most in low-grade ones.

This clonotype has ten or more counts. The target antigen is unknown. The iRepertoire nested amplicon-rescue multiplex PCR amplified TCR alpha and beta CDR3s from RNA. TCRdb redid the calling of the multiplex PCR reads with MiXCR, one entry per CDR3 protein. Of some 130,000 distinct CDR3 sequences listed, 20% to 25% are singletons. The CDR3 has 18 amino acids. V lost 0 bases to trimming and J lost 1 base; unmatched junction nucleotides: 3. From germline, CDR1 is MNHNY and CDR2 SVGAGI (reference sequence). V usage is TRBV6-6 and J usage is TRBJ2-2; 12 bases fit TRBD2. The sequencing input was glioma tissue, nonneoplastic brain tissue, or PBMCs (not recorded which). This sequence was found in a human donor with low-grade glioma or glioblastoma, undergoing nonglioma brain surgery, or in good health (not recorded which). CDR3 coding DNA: TGTGCCAGCAGTTACTCGGGACTAGCGGGCCAGAACACCGGGGAGCTGTTTTTT. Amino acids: CASSYSGLAGQNTGELFF.